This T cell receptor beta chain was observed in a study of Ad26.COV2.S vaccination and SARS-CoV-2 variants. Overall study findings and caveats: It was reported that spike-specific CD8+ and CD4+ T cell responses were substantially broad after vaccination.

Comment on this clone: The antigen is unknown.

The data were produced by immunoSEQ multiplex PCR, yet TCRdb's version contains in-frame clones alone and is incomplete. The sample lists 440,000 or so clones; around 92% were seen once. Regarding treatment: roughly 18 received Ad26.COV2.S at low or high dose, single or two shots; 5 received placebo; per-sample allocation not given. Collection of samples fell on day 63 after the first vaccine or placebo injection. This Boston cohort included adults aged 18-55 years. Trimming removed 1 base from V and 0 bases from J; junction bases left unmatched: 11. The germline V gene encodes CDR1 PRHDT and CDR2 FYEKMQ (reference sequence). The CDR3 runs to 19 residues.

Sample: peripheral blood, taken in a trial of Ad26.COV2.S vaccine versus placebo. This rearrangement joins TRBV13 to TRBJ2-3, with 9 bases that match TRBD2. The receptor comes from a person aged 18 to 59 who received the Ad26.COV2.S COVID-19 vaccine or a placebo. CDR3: CASSLAWAGGRGSTDTQYF. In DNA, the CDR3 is TGTGCCAGCAGCTTAGCTTGGGCGGGGGGGCGAGGAAGCACAGATACGCAGTATTTT.